These T cell receptor beta chains were read from a single sample in a study of T cell changes during pregnancy in multiple sclerosis. Profiled with immunoSEQ multiplex PCR; TCRdb holds only in-frame clones, not every one. This sample has under 50,000 clones, with 90% to 95% found just once. The material was CD4+ T cells from peripheral blood mononuclear cells, obtained in the second trimester of pregnancy. The receptors come from a female donor in good health, enrolled as a control in a pregnancy study. CDR3s include the opening cysteine and the closing phenylalanine or tryptophan. A D gene is named only where the DNA matches it firmly. Where a row states a size, it is once, few, many or the class of an expanded clone; other rows omit it.

J,D,V,size,CDR3,DNA
TRBJ1-2,NA,TRBV6-5,NA,CASSPPRGRGGYTF,TGTGCCAGCAGCCCCCCTCGAGGGAGAGGTGGCTACACCTTC
TRBJ2-3,TRBD2,TRBV19,NA,CATTPKAGVNTDTQYF,TGTGCCACGACACCAAAAGCGGGGGTGAACACAGATACGCAGTATTTT
TRBJ2-4,NA,TRBV5-6,once,CASSLTSGIGNIQYF,TGTGCCAGCAGCTTGACCTCAGGGATCGGAAACATTCAGTACTTC
TRBJ1-2,NA,TRBV28,NA,CASSSGTSGSGGYTF,TGTGCCAGCAGTTCGGGGACATCCGGATCGGGTGGCTACACCTTC
TRBJ2-7,TRBD2,TRBV28,NA,CASGRLAPYEQYF,TGTGCCAGCGGCCGACTAGCGCCCTACGAGCAGTACTTC
TRBJ2-7,NA,TRBV6-1,NA,CASSGARLRSYEQYF,TGTGCCAGCAGTGGAGCCCGACTGCGATCCTACGAGCAGTACTTC
TRBJ1-5,NA,TRBV9,NA,CASSPEGGRNQPQHF,TGTGCCAGCAGCCCAGAAGGGGGAAGGAATCAGCCCCAGCATTTT
TRBJ2-5,NA,TRBV4-2,NA,CASSQDVGGRAGTQYF,TGTGCCAGCAGCCAAGATGTAGGGGGCCGAGCGGGGACCCAGTACTTC
TRBJ1-4,NA,TRBV18,NA,CASSPSTQGLGEKLFF,TGTGCCAGCTCACCAAGTACTCAGGGGCTGGGTGAAAAACTGTTTTTT
TRBJ1-3,NA,TRBV5-6,NA,CASSFRGSSGNTIYF,TGTGCCAGCAGTTTTAGGGGGTCTTCTGGAAACACCATATATTTT
TRBJ2-3,NA,TRBV2,NA,CASSEALNRATDTQYF,TGTGCCAGCAGTGAAGCGCTCAACAGGGCAACAGATACGCAGTATTTT
TRBJ2-1,TRBD2,TRBV14,NA,CASSRLAGGDEQFF,TGTGCCAGCAGTCGACTAGCGGGGGGCGATGAGCAGTTCTTC
TRBJ1-5,TRBD1,TRBV4-2,once,CASSPNQGGNQPQHF,TGTGCCAGCAGCCCCAACCAGGGGGGCAATCAGCCCCAGCATTTT
TRBJ1-1,NA,TRBV13,NA,CASTTSGVGTEAFF,TGTGCCAGCACCACCTCAGGGGTCGGCACTGAAGCTTTCTTT
TRBJ1-1,TRBD1,TRBV18,NA,CASSATGTEAFF,TGTGCCAGCTCAGCGACAGGGACCGAAGCTTTCTTT